The T cell receptor beta chain described here comes from a study of graft-versus-host responses after intestinal transplantation. For the study at large: All recipients got anti-thymocyte globulin induction, then tacrolimus and steroids for roughly three years. Overall study results and limits: GvH clonotypes were identified within recipient marrow, with a subset emerging first in ileum or blood.

This CDR3 spans 14 amino acids. V shed 6 bases and J shed 5 bases, with 16 bases lying between them. Germline assignment: CDR1 SEHNR and CDR2 FQNEAQ (reference sequence). As to this clone: Its antigen is currently unknown.

Here immunoSEQ multiplex PCR was the method, and the copy in TCRdb shows in-frame clones only, minus some. The sample yields more than 85,000 clones, over 85% seen once. This sample comprised unstimulated CD8+ T cells sorted from spleen or lymph node cells, obtained before intestinal transplant. The source is a human donor who received an intestinal transplant. This chain connects TRBV7-9 to TRBJ1-1; D call uncertain. The DNA of the CDR3 is TGTGCCAGCAGGCTCGCTGGGTCTTTTACTGAAGCTTTCTTT. This gives the protein CASRLAGSFTEAFF.